This T cell receptor (beta chain) was identified in a study of blood T cell repertoires in COVID-19. Study details: Samples of COVID-19 (acute and convalescent) were obtained from the United States, Italy and Spain. PBMCs, B-cell-depleted T cells, or T cells provided the cDNA or gDNA that made up the material.

Clones were sequenced by immunoSEQ multiplex PCR, and TCRdb holds only the in-frame ones, with some missing. Counted here are about 110,000 clones, 82% occurring once; the ten biggest clones make up roughly 8.2%. This CDR3 has 17 amino acids. Germline loops: CDR1 KGHSH, CDR2 LQKENI. V was clipped by 3 bases and J by 2 bases, with 17 bases between them. The chain employs TRBV18 and TRBJ1-5, with D maybe TRBD1 (6 bases). The receptor was isolated from a man in his sixties or seventies with acute or convalescent COVID-19. Source material: peripheral blood. CDR3 loop: CASSPFGPQGGNQPQHF. In DNA, the CDR3 is TGTGCCAGCTCACCTTTTGGGCCACAGGGAGGCAATCAGCCCCAGCATTTT.